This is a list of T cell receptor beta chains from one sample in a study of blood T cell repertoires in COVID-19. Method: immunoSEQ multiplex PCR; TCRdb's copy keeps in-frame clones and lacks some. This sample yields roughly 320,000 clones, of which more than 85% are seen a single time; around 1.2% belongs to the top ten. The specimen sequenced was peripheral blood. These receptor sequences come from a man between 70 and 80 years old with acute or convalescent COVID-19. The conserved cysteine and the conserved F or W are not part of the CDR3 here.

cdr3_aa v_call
ASSYPTGGGNEQF TRBV6-2/TRBV6-3
ASSLGGTGPSGRALKQY TRBV7-2
ASSPGQANTGELF TRBV18
ASSLAGIETQY TRBV5-1
ASNVGLAVCTGELF TRBV5-4
ASSQGLAGGADTQY TRBV4-1
ASSPLKSAGPYNEQF TRBV18
ASSQVPGKGGELF TRBV3-1/TRBV3-2
ASSPSGVDEKLF TRBV18
ASSQSTSGAYNEQF TRBV4-2
ATSRDLLGGNEQY TRBV15
ASSIRLAGDQETQY TRBV19
ASSPLGRGIHEQY TRBV18
ASGATGRETQY TRBV19
ASSLQGANVLT TRBV5-4
ASSSSGTSAGSGLSSEQF TRBV9
ASSQVSGTGNTIY TRBV4-3
ASSSQQYNEQF TRBV7-3
ASSLGTGGAYGYT TRBV3-1/TRBV3-2
ASSESRWGRAGGGNQPQH TRBV6-1
ASSSSGSTDTQY TRBV7-9
ATQGRGRTDTQY TRBV19
ASSGRQVDEQF TRBV9
ASSQGQGVNQPQH TRBV4-2
ASSQEGPGLQF TRBV4-3
ASSLPSGGPPNGELF TRBV7-2
ASSPDRATNEKLF TRBV5-4
ASKSQGANGYT TRBV6-5
ATSGSRGYNQPQH TRBV15
ASSYRANLAGDTQY TRBV6-2/TRBV6-3
ASSFTRDSPLH TRBV5-1
ASSFSGTPYEQY TRBV7-2
ASSKGKLGRNTGELF TRBV19
ASSFSSSNEQF TRBV2
ASSPQGTIQY TRBV7-2
ATSPGQGSYEQY TRBV6-6
ASSLSPTSNNEQF TRBV9
ASSLVRGRVTEAF TRBV5-4
ASSIQGPYYEQY TRBV28
ATSDAGTSSYEQY TRBV24-1